This passage covers 16 T cell receptor beta chains from one sample sequenced in a study of blood T cell repertoires in COVID-19. The repertoire was sequenced with immunoSEQ multiplex PCR; TCRdb's copy has only in-frame clones and lacks some. The sample has about 220,000 clones, 80% to 90% seen once. The sample taken for sequencing was peripheral blood. The receptors here all came from a man aged 25-45 years with active or convalescent COVID-19.

The V gene is TRBV3-1 (or the pseudogene TRBV3-2), the J gene TRBJ2-1; 7 bases align to TRBD2. J was trimmed by 10 bases and V by 3 bases; bases with no gene match: 3. The CDR3 sequence is 12 residues long. Germline V lookup: CDR1 LGHDT, CDR2 YNNKEL (reference sequence). In nucleotides, the CDR3 is TGTGCCAGCAGCCAGGCGGGGGTGGAGCAGTTCTTC. This sequence encodes CASSQAGVEQFF.

The V and J genes are TRBV27 and TRBJ2-2, with TRBD1 identical over 8 bases. After removal of 6 bases from V and 4 bases from J, the junction contained 7 bases not matched to a gene. The germline CDR1 and CDR2 sequences are MNHEY and SMNVEV (reference sequence). The CDR3 is 15 residues long. CDR3 coding DNA: TGTGCCAGCAGAGCCGGGACAGGCTTCACCGGGGAGCTGTTTTTT. This gives the protein CASRAGTGFTGELFF.

This clone was seen only a few times. V is TRBV2 and J is TRBJ1-5, with D perhaps TRBD1 (6 bases). Deletions cut 7 bases from V and 2 bases from J, with 18 bases between. Germline V lookup: CDR1 SNHLY, CDR2 FYNNEI. The CDR3 loop spans 16 amino acids. The CDR3 protein is CASTEGGGGRNQPQHF. The CDR3 DNA reads TGTGCCAGCACCGAAGGTGGGGGCGGACGCAATCAGCCCCAGCATTTT. Full variable domain (missing parts from reference TRBV2 and TRBJ1-5): EPEVTQTPSHQVTQMGQEVILRCVPISNHLYFYWYRQILGQKVEFLVSFYNNEISEKSEIFDDQFSVERPDGSNFTLKIRSTKLEDSAMYFCASTEGGGGRNQPQHFGDGTRLSIL.

CDR3 bases: TGTGCCAGCAGCCCCGGGGGAAGTGGAAAACTGTTTTTT. It translates to CASSPGGSGKLFF. This chain connects TRBV6-2 or TRBV6-3 to TRBJ1-4; tentative D call: TRBD1 (5 bases). CDR3 length: 13 amino acids. Trimming took off 6 bases at V and 10 bases at J, with 15 bases between the two ends. In germline, CDR1 is MNHEY, CDR2 SVGEGT.

The rearrangement uses TRBV2 and TRBJ2-7, with TRBD2 matching 10 bases. This CDR3 region has 14 residues. Germline V gives CDR1 SNHLY, CDR2 FYNNEI. V dropped 7 bases and J dropped 6; count of bases not matched to a gene: 9. In DNA, the CDR3 is TGTGCCAGCAAATTGGGGACTAGCGCTCGCGAGCAGTACTTC. It translates to CASKLGTSAREQYF.

CDR3 loop: CASVGPQHF. CDR3 bases: TGTGCCAGCGTCGGGCCCCAGCATTTT. The V call is TRBV27, the J call TRBJ1-5; D is undetermined. Trimming shortened V by 8 bases and J by 9 bases, and 5 bases separated the two germline ends. The germline gives CDR1 MNHEY, CDR2 SMNVEV (reference sequence). There are 9 residues in the CDR3.

This clone was detected only a few times. V gene TRBV6-1 combines with J gene TRBJ1-5; D gene uncertain. Germline loops: CDR1 MNHNS, CDR2 SASEGT. This CDR3 spans 16 amino acids. V dropped 0 bases and J dropped 7 bases, with 16 bases sitting between them. This CDR3 is CASSEAVRQHIQPQHF. In DNA, the CDR3 is TGTGCCAGCAGTGAAGCAGTCAGGCAGCACATCCAGCCCCAGCATTTT.

In nucleotides, the CDR3 is TGTGCCACCAGTGATACAAATCAGCCCCAGCATTTT. Protein: CATSDTNQPQHF. J is TRBJ1-5 and V is TRBV24-1, with no clear D. V was cut by 3 bases and J by 4 bases, with 3 bases left in between. From germline, CDR1 is KGHDR and CDR2 SFDVKD. The CDR3 extends over 12 amino acids.

This chain joins TRBV9 and TRBJ1-2; D perhaps matches TRBD1 (5 bases). Germline V gives CDR1 SGDLS, CDR2 YYNGEE. The CDR3 spans 14 residues. Trimming stripped 3 bases from V and 8 bases from J, with 17 bases between. The CDR3 sequence: CASSAIRALNGYTF. DNA for the CDR3: TGTGCCAGCAGCGCAATCAGGGCGCTCAACGGCTACACCTTC.

The chain's CDR3 is CASSPTQTERNTQYF. The CDR3 nucleotides are TGTGCCAGCAGCCCCACTCAGACTGAGCGGAATACGCAGTATTTT. This chain joins TRBV3-1 (or the pseudogene TRBV3-2) and TRBJ2-3, with a weak D call TRBD2 (5 bases). Trimming took 4 bases from V and 7 from J, leaving 18 bases between them. The CDR3 is 15 amino acids. Germline CDR1 is LGHDT and CDR2 is YNNKEL (reference sequence).

This chain uses TRBV27 with TRBJ1-2; possibly TRBD1 for D (5 bases). The CDR3 is made up of 15 amino acids. V lost 1 base and J 3 bases, leaving 12 bases between the germline ends. CDR1 is MNHEY and CDR2 is SMNVEV in the germline V gene (reference sequence). The chain's CDR3 is CASSLLGGLDYGYTF. CDR3 nucleotides: TGTGCCAGCAGTTTATTGGGGGGGTTAGACTATGGCTACACCTTC.

The chain recombines TRBV19 with TRBJ1-1, with 10 bases lining up with TRBD1. CDR3 length: 15 residues. V gave up 4 bases and J gave up 3 bases; unmatched junction bases: 5. Germline CDR1 is LNHDA and CDR2 is SQIVND (reference sequence). Here the CDR3 DNA reads TGTGCCAGTAGTACGACAGGGGGCTGGGACACTGAAGCTTTCTTT. Protein sequence: CASSTTGGWDTEAFF.

This clone was seen at least ten times. V gene TRBV7-9 combines with J gene TRBJ2-5; TRBD2 matches at 7 bases. Trimming at V came to 0 bases and at J to 2 bases, leaving 0 bases not matched to a gene. CDR1 is SEHNR and CDR2 is FQNEAQ in the germline V gene (reference sequence). The CDR3 sequence is 14 residues long. Here the CDR3 reads CASSLAGGQETQYF. For the CDR3, the DNA is TGTGCCAGCAGCTTAGCGGGGGGGCAAGAGACCCAGTACTTC.

This clone was seen a handful of times. This sequence joins TRBV7-2 and TRBJ1-6; D not certain. V was pared by 3 bases and J by 4 bases, with 19 bases between. Germline assignment: CDR1 SGHTA and CDR2 FQGNSA. The CDR3 covers 18 residues. The CDR3 spells CASSLLWEIGRYNSPLHF. CDR3 nucleotides: TGTGCCAGCAGCTTGCTTTGGGAGATAGGGCGTTATAATTCACCCCTCCACTTT.

The chain has TRBV9 and TRBJ2-7, with 12 bases aligning to TRBD2. The length of the CDR3 is 16 residues. J lost 2 bases, V lost 4 bases, and 7 bases had no gene match. Germline CDR1 SGDLS, CDR2 YYNGEE. The CDR3 region is CASSPTSGRSTYEQYF. The CDR3 DNA sequence: TGTGCCAGCAGCCCTACTAGCGGGAGGTCTACCTACGAGCAGTACTTC.

The chain is built from TRBV3-1 (or the pseudogene TRBV3-2) and TRBJ1-6, with 8 bases aligning to TRBD1. V lost 2 bases and J lost 8; bases outside the gene matches: 2. Germline V gene sequence: CDR1 LGHDT, CDR2 YNNKEL (reference sequence). This CDR3 comprises 14 residues. For the CDR3, the DNA is TGTGCCAGCAGCCAAACAGGGGGGGATTCACCCCTCCACTTT. As protein: CASSQTGGDSPLHF.